This TCR beta chain was identified in a study of cytomegalovirus exposure and HLA in healthy donors. Study-wide results and caveats: A missense variant in DCLRE1C was later tied to TCR beta V- and J-gene trimming.

Sampled while nominally healthy, donors likely had unrecorded immune exposures. Primers for the PCR totalled 60 Vbeta and 13 Jbeta. Some clones are missing from TCRdb's copy, which holds only in-frame ones; the method was immunoSEQ multiplex PCR. The sample consists of over 70,000 clones, approximately 60% of them appearing once. On this clone: Its matching antigen is unknown.

Germline assignment: CDR1 MDHEN and CDR2 SYDVKM. There are 15 residues in the CDR3. V lost 6 bases, J lost 8 bases, and 10 bases stayed unmatched. This chain uses TRBV28 with TRBJ2-1; 10 bases fit TRBD2. The clonotype was recovered from a woman in her forties or fifties in good health and CMV-seropositive. The source material was PBMCs. CDR3 sequence: CASSLERGGHHEQFF. Here the CDR3 DNA reads TGTGCCAGCAGCCTCGAGCGGGGGGGCCATCATGAGCAGTTCTTC.